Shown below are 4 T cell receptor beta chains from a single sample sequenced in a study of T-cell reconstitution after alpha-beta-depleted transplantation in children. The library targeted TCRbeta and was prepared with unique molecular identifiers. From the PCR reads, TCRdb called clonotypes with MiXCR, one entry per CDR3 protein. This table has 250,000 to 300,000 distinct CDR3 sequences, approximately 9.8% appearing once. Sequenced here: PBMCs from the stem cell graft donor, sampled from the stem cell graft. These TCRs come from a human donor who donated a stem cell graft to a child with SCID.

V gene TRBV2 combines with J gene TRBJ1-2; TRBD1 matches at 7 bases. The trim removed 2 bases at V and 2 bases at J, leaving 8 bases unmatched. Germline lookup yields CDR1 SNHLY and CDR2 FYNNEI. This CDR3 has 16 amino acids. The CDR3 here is CASSELGGASNYGYTF. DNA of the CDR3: TGTGCCAGCAGTGAACTAGGGGGCGCGTCCAACTATGGCTACACCTTC.

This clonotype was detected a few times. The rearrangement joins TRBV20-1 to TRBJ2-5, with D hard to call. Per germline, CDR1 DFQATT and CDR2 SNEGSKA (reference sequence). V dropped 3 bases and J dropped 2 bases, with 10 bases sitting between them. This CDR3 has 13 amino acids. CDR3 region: CSARRENQETQYF. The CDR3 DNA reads TGCAGTGCTAGGCGTGAGAATCAAGAGACCCAGTACTTC.

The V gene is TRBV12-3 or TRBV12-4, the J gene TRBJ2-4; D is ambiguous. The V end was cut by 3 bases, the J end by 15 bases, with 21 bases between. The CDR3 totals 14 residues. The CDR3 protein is CASSLLGNNPSLYF. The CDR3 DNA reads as TGTGCCAGCAGTTTGCTTGGGAACAATCCCTCTTTGTACTTC.

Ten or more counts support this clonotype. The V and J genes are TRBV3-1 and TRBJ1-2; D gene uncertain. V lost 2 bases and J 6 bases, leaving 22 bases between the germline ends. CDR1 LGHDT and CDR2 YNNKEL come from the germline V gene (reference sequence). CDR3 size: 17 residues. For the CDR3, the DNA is TGTGCCAGCAGCCAAAGGCGCCCTCCGAAGGGTTATGATGGCTACACCTTC. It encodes CASSQRRPPKGYDGYTF.